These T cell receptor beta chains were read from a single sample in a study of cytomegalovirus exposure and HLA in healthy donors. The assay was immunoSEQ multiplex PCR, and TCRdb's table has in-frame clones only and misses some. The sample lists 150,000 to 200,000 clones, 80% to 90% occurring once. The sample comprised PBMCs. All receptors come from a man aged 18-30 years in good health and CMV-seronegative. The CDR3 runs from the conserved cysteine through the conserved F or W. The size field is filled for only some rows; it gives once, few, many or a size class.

CDR3: CASSYDYAPTEAFF; size: .; J: TRBJ1-1; V: TRBV6-5
CDR3: CASSLAPRGEQFF; size: .; J: TRBJ2-1; V: TRBV13
CDR3: CASSPWRASGTTDTQYF; size: .; J: TRBJ2-3; V: TRBV5-1
CDR3: CASSPGGRGSSTDTQYF; size: few; J: TRBJ2-3; V: TRBV5-4
CDR3: CSSSGTGGTEQYF; size: .; J: TRBJ2-7; V: TRBV7-9
CDR3: CASSLYTRVAYEQYF; size: .; J: TRBJ2-7; V: TRBV28
CDR3: CASSVDGQGAMEQYF; size: .; J: TRBJ2-7; V: TRBV9
CDR3: CASIGNSGDTQYF; size: .; J: TRBJ2-3; V: TRBV2
CDR3: CAISANPSTTDTQYF; size: .; J: TRBJ2-3; V: TRBV10-3
CDR3: CASSSQELGYEQYF; size: .; J: TRBJ2-7; V: TRBV7-9
CDR3: CASSKEAGYNEQFF; size: .; J: TRBJ2-1; V: TRBV21-1
CDR3: CASSEKTGGQETQYF; size: .; J: TRBJ2-5; V: TRBV6-4
CDR3: CASSSFSPGDFTF; size: .; J: TRBJ1-2; V: TRBV5-1
CDR3: CASSLRSGTEYGYTF; size: .; J: TRBJ1-2; V: TRBV7-3
CDR3: CASSEASGGDPGKETQYF; size: few; J: TRBJ2-5; V: TRBV10-1
CDR3: CAIIETETGRGEQYF; size: .; J: TRBJ2-7; V: TRBV10-3
CDR3: CASSGGDRGGYEQYF; size: .; J: TRBJ2-7; V: TRBV7-6
CDR3: CASSATGGAYGYTF; size: .; J: TRBJ1-2; V: TRBV9
CDR3: CAISSGTDSYEQYF; size: .; J: TRBJ2-7; V: TRBV10-3
CDR3: CASSLGLGQKNIQYF; size: .; J: TRBJ2-4; V: TRBV5-6
CDR3: CASSLAGRGNYGYTF; size: .; J: TRBJ1-2; V: TRBV5-1
CDR3: CASSPQGWETQYF; size: .; J: TRBJ2-5; V: TRBV9
CDR3: CASSLVADEKLFF; size: .; J: TRBJ1-4; V: TRBV5-1
CDR3: CASSGWWAGDYGYTF; size: .; J: TRBJ1-2; V: TRBV6-1
CDR3: CASSLLENQPQHF; size: .; J: TRBJ1-5; V: TRBV28
CDR3: CASSRQGFEGYEQYF; size: .; J: TRBJ2-7; V: TRBV2
CDR3: CASSQTGTGGGTDTQYF; size: few; J: TRBJ2-3; V: TRBV5-1
CDR3: CASGRDSGGPQHF; size: .; J: TRBJ1-5; V: TRBV12-5
CDR3: CASSPGVRLAGGPTDTQYF; size: .; J: TRBJ2-3; V: TRBV7-2
CDR3: CASSQGNTGELFF; size: .; J: TRBJ2-2; V: TRBV11-2
CDR3: CASSFGNQPQHF; size: .; J: TRBJ1-5; V: TRBV28
CDR3: CASSASGARNEQFF; size: .; J: TRBJ2-1; V: TRBV9
CDR3: CASKEGTSTDTQYF; size: .; J: TRBJ2-3; V: TRBV28
CDR3: CASSPTGGRSNQPQHF; size: .; J: TRBJ1-5; V: TRBV18
CDR3: CASTRKGLAGVHEQFF; size: .; J: TRBJ2-1; V: TRBV6-4
CDR3: CAWSPGTGGFYNSPLHF; size: once; J: TRBJ1-6; V: TRBV30
CDR3: CASSLSGTSGRVAYEQYF; size: .; J: TRBJ2-7; V: TRBV27